This entry describes one TCR beta chain. The table came from immunoSEQ multiplex PCR; TCRdb's copy has only in-frame clones and leaves some out. The sample has 70,000 or so clones; about 90% are singletons. This record belongs to a study of T cell changes during pregnancy in multiple sclerosis. V was clipped by 4 bases and J by 3 bases, with 19 bases between them. The CDR3 loop spans 16 amino acids. Germline CDR1 and CDR2: MDHEN and SYDVKM. This sequence joins TRBV28 and TRBJ2-7; the D gene is possibly TRBD2 (7 bases). The sequence was obtained from a female donor with multiple sclerosis, enrolled in a pregnancy study. Here the sequenced sample was CD4+ T cells from peripheral blood mononuclear cells, taken before pregnancy. The CDR3 sequence is CASSSHGGRKYYEQYF. For the CDR3, the DNA is TGTGCCAGCAGTTCCCACGGGGGGCGAAAATACTACGAGCAGTACTTC.